A single sample gave rise to the 4 T cell receptor beta chains below, sequenced in a study of T cells in Graves' hyperthyroidism and ophthalmopathy. Amplification targeted TCR beta CDR3 regions from RNA transcripts. The primer set for the first-round RT-PCR of the TCR CDR3 was HTBI. TCRdb reanalysed the multiplex PCR reads using MiXCR and keeps one entry per CDR3 protein. The sample has some 360,000 distinct CDR3 sequences, 15% to 20% seen once. The sample was blood. The receptor set was obtained from a woman aged 40 to 50 with Graves' ophthalmopathy.

This clonotype was counted at least ten times. The chain links TRBV3-1 to TRBJ1-5, with a weak D call TRBD1 (5 bases). V was trimmed by 4 bases and J by 4 bases, leaving 11 bases between them. This CDR3 contains 14 residues. Germline V gives CDR1 LGHDT, CDR2 YNNKEL (reference sequence). CDR3 sequence: CASSPGLLNQPQHF. Here the CDR3 DNA reads TGTGCCAGCAGCCCGGGACTCCTGAATCAGCCCCAGCATTTT. Together with reference TRBV3-1 and TRBJ1-5, the CDR3 gives the full variable domain: DTAVSQTPKYLVTQMGNDKSIKCEQNLGHDTMYWYKQDSKKFLKIMFSYNNKELIINETVPNRFSPKSPDKAHLNLHINSLELGDSAVYFCASSPGLLNQPQHFGDGTRLSIL.

This clonotype appeared many times. V and J are TRBV11-2 and TRBJ2-7; 9 bases align to TRBD1. The germline V gene has CDR1 SGHAT and CDR2 FQNNGV. The CDR3 covers 16 residues. The junction had 9 bases not matched to a gene; V was cut back by 4 bases and J by 2 bases. CDR3 in DNA: TGTGCCAGCAGCTACGGTTGGACAGGGGATCCCTACGAGCAGTACTTC. As protein: CASSYGWTGDPYEQYF.

This chain joins TRBV12-3 or TRBV12-4 and TRBJ2-1; no firm D call. This CDR3 contains 14 residues. Trimming took 6 bases from V and 0 from J, leaving 9 bases between them. In DNA, the CDR3 is TGTGCCAGCAGCTTTGGAAGCTCCTACAATGAGCAGTTCTTC. Its translation is CASSFGSSYNEQFF.

This clonotype was detected many times. This chain connects TRBV11-2 to TRBJ2-5, with 9 bases that match TRBD1. The length of the CDR3 is 15 residues. Germline-derived CDR1 and CDR2 are SGHAT and FQNNGV. V was clipped by 3 bases and J by 3 bases; unmatched bases: 5. The CDR3 nucleotides are TGTGCCAGCAGCTTGACAGGGGGGGATAAAGAGACCCAGTACTTC. Its protein product is CASSLTGGDKETQYF.